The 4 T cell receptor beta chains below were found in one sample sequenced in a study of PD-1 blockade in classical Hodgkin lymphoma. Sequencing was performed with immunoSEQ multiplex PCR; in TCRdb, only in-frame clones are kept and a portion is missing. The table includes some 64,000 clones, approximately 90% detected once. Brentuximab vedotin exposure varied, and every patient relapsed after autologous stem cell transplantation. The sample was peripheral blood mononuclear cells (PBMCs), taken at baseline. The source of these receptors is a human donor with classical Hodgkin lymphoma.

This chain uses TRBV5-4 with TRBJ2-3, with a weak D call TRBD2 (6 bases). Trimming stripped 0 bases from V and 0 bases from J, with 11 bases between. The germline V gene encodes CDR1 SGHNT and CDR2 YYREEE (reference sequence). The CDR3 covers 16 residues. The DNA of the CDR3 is TGTGCCAGCAGCTTGGCAGGCGGGGATAGCACAGATACGCAGTATTTT. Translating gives CASSLAGGDSTDTQYF.

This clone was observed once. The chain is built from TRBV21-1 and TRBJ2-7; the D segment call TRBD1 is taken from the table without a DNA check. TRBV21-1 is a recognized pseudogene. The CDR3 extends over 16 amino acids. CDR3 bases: TGTGCCAGCAGCAAAGCGTTCACAGGGTGCGGCTACGAGCAGTACTTC. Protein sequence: CASSKAFTGCGYEQYF.

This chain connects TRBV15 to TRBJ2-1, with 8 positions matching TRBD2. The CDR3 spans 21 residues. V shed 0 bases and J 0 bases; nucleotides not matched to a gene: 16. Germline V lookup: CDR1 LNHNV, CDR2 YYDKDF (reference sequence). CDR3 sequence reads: CATSRDLPGSGATSSYNEQFF. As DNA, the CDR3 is TGTGCCACCAGCAGAGACCTCCCCGGTAGCGGGGCCACTAGCTCCTACAATGAGCAGTTCTTC.

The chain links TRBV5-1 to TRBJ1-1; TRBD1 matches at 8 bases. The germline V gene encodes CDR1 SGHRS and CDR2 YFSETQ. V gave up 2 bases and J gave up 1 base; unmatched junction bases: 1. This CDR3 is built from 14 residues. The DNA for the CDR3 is TGCGCCAGCAGCTTCGGACAGGGGAACACTGAAGCTTTCTTT. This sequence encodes CASSFGQGNTEAFF.